This T cell receptor (beta chain) was identified during a study of T-cell memory formation after mild COVID-19. Study outcomes and limitations: Proof of SARS-CoV-2 specificity was absent for the second-wave clones that crested on day 37.

From the 5' RACE reads, TCRdb called clonotypes with MiXCR, one entry per CDR3 protein. The table lists roughly 600,000 distinct CDR3 sequences, about 20% of them singletons. Remarks on this clonotype: Its antigen is unidentified.

In germline, CDR1 is SEHNR, CDR2 FQNEAQ (reference sequence). This CDR3 contains 16 residues. Trimming left V 1 base short and J 0 bases short, with 12 bases between. The chain uses TRBV7-9 and TRBJ2-5; D gene unclear. This TCR derives from an adult woman who had mild COVID-19 (a few samples of this study predate the infection). Cell type and time point are not known. The specimen was PBMCs or a T cell subset sorted from them (not recorded which). The CDR3 protein is CASSLVPHGYQETQYF. The CDR3 DNA reads TGTGCCAGCAGCTTAGTTCCCCACGGCTACCAAGAGACCCAGTACTTC. The full variable domain, completed using reference TRBV7-9 and TRBJ2-5, is DTGVSQNPRHKITKRGQNVTFRCDPISEHNRLYWYRQTLGQGPEFLTYFQNEAQLEKSRLLSDRFSAERPKGSFSTLEIQRTEQGDSAMYLCASSLVPHGYQETQYFGPGTRLLVL.